This TCR beta chain was observed in a study of T-cell reconstitution after alpha-beta-depleted transplantation in children. Per germline, CDR1 SGHRS and CDR2 YFSETQ. Deletions cut 4 bases from V and 2 bases from J, with 13 bases between. The CDR3 has 14 amino acids. A TCRbeta library incorporating unique molecular identifiers was prepared. A single record per CDR3 protein comes from TCRdb applying MiXCR to the PCR reads. The sample holds around 370,000 distinct CDR3 sequences, 10% seen once. This clonotype was detected ten times or more. The sample consisted of PBMCs from the stem cell graft donor, taken from the stem cell graft. The receptor's source is a human donor who donated a stem cell graft to a child with acute lymphoblastic leukemia. The chain joins TRBV5-1 to TRBJ2-7; D gene ambiguous. The CDR3 reads CASSPTTEPYEQYF. CDR3 coding DNA: TGCGCCAGCAGCCCCACGACGGAGCCCTACGAGCAGTACTTC.